The sequence of this T cell receptor (beta chain) was determined in a study of siplizumab effects on memory and regulatory T cells. Produced via immunoSEQ multiplex PCR; TCRdb's table is partial and in-frame only. The sample includes approximately 12,000 clones, 40% of them seen just once. Researchers maintained the mixed lymphocyte reaction cells in coculture at 37°C for 5 to 6 days. Mixed at 1:1 were responder PBMCs labelled with CFSE and stimulator PBMCs labelled with Violet Dye. Details on this clone: Its antigen remains unidentified.

The sequence was collected from a human donor in good health; the cells came from an allogeneic mixed lymphocyte reaction. Sequencing was done on a sample of CFSE-low (dividing) CD8+ T cells sorted from an allogeneic mixed lymphocyte reaction.

The CDR3 DNA sequence: TGTGCCACCAGCAGGTTGACAGGGTTTGATGGCTACACCTTC. It is translated as CATSRLTGFDGYTF. The chain employs TRBV15 and TRBJ1-2; 7 positions agree with TRBD1. Unmatched junction bases numbered 7, after V lost 3 bases and J lost 6 bases. This CDR3 comprises 14 residues. CDR1 is LNHNV, CDR2 YYDKDF, per germline (reference sequence).